Listed below are T cell receptor beta chains from one sample, sequenced in a study of shared clonotypes between healthy human individuals. Assay: immunoSEQ multiplex PCR; the TCRdb copy retains only in-frame clones and omits some. The sample lists about 2 million clones; about 95% were seen once. The specimen was naive CD8+ T cells sorted from blood. These receptors were taken from a young man in good health. CDR3s leave out the opening cysteine and the closing phenylalanine or tryptophan.

j_call,v_call,cdr3_aa
TRBJ2-7,TRBV15,ATSRDGTAYEQY
TRBJ1-1,TRBV13,ASSLGSRQSEAF
TRBJ2-7,TRBV5-6,ASRIYEQY
TRBJ2-1,TRBV6-1,ASSEDRVYSNEQF
TRBJ1-5,TRBV19,ASDGQIVSNQPQH
TRBJ2-7,TRBV10-3,AISEPSYEQY
TRBJ1-1,TRBV10-2,ASSDPRRAF
TRBJ1-2,TRBV4-3,ASSQLTGGLNYGYT
TRBJ1-2,TRBV29-1,SVVGQGNNYGYT
TRBJ2-2,TRBV14,ASSPYSGELF
TRBJ2-3,TRBV15,ATSSGEASQPSTDTQY